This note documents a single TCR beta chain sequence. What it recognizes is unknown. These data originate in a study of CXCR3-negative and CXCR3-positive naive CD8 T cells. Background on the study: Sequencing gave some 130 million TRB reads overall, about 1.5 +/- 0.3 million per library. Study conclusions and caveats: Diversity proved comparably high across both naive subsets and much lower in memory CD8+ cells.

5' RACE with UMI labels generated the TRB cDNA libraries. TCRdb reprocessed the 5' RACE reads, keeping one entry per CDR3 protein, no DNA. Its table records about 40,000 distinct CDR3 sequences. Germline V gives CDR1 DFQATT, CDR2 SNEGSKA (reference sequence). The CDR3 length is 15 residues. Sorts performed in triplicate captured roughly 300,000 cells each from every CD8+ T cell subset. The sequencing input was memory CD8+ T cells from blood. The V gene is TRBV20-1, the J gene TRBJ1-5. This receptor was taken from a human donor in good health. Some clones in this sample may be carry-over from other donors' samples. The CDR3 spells CSARIVGRGGQPKHF.